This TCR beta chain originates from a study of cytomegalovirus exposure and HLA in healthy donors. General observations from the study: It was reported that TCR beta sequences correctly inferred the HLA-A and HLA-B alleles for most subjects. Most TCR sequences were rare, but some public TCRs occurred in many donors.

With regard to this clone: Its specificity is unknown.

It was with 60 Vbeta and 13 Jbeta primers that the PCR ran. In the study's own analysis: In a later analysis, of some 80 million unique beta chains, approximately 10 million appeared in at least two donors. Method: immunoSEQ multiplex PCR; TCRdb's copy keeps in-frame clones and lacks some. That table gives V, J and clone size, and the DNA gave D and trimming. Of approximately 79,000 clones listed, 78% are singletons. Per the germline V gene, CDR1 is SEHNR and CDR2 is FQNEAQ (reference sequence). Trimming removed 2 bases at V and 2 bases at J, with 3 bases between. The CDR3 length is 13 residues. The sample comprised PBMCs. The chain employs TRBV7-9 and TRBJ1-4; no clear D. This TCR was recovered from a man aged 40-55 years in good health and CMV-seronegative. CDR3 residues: CASSLQTNEKLFF. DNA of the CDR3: TGTGCCAGCAGCTTACAGACTAATGAAAAACTGTTTTTT.